Included here is one T cell receptor beta chain sequence, with context. Its antigen remains unknown. The second PCR ran roughly 7 to 12 cycles with a sample-barcoded 5' primer and J-beta primers. There were at least 3 million CDR3-containing paired-end reads obtained from each sample. One entry per CDR3 protein results from TCRdb running MiXCR on the 5' RACE reads. The sample yields 700,000 to 900,000 distinct CDR3 sequences, approximately 55% seen once. Samples each had at least 5 micrograms of total RNA extracted. The data stem from a study of blood T cells in healthy people across ages. Study observations and caveats: A conclusive naive versus antigen-experienced comparison was prevented by the unsorted PBMCs.

The TCR originated in a man older than 75 in good health. Sequencing was performed on blood.

In DNA form, the CDR3 reads TGCAGTGCTAGAGATATCCGCGCGGCTACCTACAATGAGCAGTTCTTC. It translates to CSARDIRAATYNEQFF. This chain joins TRBV20-1 and TRBJ2-1, with no clear D. The CDR3 is made up of 16 amino acids. V lost 0 bases to trimming and J lost 2 bases, with 14 bases between them. Per germline, CDR1 DFQATT and CDR2 SNEGSKA (reference sequence).